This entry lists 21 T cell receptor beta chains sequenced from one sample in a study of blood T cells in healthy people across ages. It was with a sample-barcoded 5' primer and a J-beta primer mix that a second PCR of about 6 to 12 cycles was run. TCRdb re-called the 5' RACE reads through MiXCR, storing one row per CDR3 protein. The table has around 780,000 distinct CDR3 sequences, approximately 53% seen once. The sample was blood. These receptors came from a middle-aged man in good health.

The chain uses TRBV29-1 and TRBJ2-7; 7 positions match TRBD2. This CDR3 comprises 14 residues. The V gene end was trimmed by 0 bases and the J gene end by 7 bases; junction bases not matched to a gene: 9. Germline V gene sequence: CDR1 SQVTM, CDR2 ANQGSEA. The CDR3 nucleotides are TGCAGCGTTGAAGATCGAGGGAGGGTGGATGAGCAGTACTTC. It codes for CSVEDRGRVDEQYF.

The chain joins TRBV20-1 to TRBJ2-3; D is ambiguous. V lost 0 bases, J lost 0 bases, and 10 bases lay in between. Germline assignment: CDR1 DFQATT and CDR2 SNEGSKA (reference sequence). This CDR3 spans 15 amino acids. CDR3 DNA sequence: TGCAGTGCTAGAGATCTGGCCACTAGCACAGATACGCAGTATTTT. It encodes CSARDLATSTDTQYF.

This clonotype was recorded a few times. The CDR3 coding sequence is TGCGCCAGCAGCTTTCGGGGGGACGTCCGAGAGACCCAGTACTTC. This sequence encodes CASSFRGDVRETQYF. The chain uses TRBV5-1 and TRBJ2-5; 7 nucleotides line up with TRBD2. This CDR3 has 15 residues. J was trimmed by 4 bases and V by 2 bases; bases with no gene match: 8. Germline CDR1 reads SGHRS; CDR2 reads YFSETQ.

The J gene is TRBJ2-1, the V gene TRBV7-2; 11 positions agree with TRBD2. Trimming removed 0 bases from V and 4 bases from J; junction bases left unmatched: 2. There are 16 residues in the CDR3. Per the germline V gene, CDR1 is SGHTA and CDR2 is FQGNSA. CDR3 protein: CASSLAGTSGYNEQFF. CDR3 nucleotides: TGTGCCAGCAGCTTAGCCGGGACTAGCGGTTACAATGAGCAGTTCTTC.

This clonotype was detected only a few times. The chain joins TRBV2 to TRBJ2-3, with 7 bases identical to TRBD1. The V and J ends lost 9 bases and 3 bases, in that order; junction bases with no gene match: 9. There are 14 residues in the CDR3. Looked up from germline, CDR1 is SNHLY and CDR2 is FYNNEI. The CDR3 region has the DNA TGTGCCAGTGTGAACAGGGGTGGTACAGATACGCAGTATTTT. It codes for CASVNRGGTDTQYF. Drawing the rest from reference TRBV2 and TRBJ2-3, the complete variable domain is EPEVTQTPSHQVTQMGQEVILRCVPISNHLYFYWYRQILGQKVEFLVSFYNNEISEKSEIFDDQFSVERPDGSNFTLKIRSTKLEDSAMYFCASVNRGGTDTQYFGPGTRLTVL.

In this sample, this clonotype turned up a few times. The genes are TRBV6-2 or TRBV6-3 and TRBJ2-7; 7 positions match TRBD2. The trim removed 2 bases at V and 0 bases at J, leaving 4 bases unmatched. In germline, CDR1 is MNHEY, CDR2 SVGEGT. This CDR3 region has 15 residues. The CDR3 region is CASSYPSGNSYEQYF. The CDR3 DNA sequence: TGTGCCAGCAGTTACCCCAGCGGGAACTCCTACGAGCAGTACTTC.

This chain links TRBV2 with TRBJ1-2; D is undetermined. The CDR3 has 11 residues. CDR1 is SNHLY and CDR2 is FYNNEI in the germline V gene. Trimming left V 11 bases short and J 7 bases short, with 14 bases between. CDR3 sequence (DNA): TGTGCCCAAGCCGAGAGGGCTGGCTACACCTTC. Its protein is CAQAERAGYTF.

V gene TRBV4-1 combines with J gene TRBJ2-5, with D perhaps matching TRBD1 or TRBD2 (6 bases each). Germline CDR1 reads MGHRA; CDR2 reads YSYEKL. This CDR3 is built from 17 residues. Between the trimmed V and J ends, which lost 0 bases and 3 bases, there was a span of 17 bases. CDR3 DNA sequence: TGCGCCAGCAGCCAAGATGGAGGGGGTGGGGAAGAAGAGACCCAGTACTTC. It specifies CASSQDGGGGEEETQYF.

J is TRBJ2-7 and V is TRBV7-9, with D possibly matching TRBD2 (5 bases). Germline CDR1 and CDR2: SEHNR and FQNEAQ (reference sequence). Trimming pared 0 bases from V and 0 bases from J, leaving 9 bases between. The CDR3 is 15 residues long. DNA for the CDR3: TGTGCCAGCAGCTTAGCGGGAGCCGCCTCCTACGAGCAGTACTTC. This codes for CASSLAGAASYEQYF.

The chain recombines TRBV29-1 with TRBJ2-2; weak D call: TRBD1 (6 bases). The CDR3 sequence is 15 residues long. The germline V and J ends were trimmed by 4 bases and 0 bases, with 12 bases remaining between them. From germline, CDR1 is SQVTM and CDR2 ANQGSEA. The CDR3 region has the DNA TGCAGCGTTGGACAGGTCGGGGCGAACACCGGGGAGCTGTTTTTT. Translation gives CSVGQVGANTGELFF.

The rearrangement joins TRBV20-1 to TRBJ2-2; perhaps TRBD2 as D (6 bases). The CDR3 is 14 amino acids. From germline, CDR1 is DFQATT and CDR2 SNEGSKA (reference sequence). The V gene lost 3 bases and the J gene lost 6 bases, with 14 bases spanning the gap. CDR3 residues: CSARVGSRSGELFF. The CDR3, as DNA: TGCAGTGCTAGGGTCGGGAGCAGGTCCGGGGAGCTGTTTTTT.

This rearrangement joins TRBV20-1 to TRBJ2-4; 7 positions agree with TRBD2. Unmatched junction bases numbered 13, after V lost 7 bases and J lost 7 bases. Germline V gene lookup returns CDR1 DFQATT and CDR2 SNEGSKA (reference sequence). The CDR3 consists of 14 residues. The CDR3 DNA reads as TGCAGTGTCGGACTAGATGCGCAATCGAACATTCAGTACTTC. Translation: CSVGLDAQSNIQYF.

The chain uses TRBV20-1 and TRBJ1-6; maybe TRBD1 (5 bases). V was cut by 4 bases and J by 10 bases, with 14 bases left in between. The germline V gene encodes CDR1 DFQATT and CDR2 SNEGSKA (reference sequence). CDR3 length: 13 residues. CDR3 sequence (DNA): TGCAGTGCTAACCCCCAGCGGGACTCACCCCTCCACTTT. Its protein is CSANPQRDSPLHF.

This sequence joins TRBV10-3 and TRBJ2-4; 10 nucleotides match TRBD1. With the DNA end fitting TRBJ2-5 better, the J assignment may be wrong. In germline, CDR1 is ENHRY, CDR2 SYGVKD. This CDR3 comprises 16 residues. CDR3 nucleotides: TGTGCCATCAGTGAGTCTCTAGGGACAGGGGAGGAGACCCAGTACTTC. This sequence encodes CAISESLGTGEETQYF.

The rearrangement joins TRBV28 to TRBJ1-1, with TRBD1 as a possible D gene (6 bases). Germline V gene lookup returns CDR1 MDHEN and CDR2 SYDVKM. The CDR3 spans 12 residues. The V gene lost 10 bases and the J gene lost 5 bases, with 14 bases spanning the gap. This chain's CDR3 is CATTGAVTEAFF. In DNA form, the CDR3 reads TGTGCCACTACGGGGGCTGTAACTGAAGCTTTCTTT.

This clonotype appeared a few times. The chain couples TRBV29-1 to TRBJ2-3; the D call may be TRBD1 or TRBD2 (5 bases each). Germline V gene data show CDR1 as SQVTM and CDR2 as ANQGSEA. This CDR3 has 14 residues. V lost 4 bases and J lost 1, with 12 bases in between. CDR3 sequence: CSVGSRGGTDTQYF. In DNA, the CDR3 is TGCAGCGTTGGTAGTAGGGGAGGCACAGATACGCAGTATTTT.

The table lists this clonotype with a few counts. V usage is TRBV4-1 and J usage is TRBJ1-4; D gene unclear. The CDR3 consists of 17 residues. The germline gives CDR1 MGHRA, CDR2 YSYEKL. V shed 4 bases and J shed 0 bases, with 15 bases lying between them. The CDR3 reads CASSPRFKPPTNEKLFF. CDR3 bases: TGCGCCAGCAGCCCGCGCTTTAAGCCCCCAACTAATGAAAAACTGTTTTTT.

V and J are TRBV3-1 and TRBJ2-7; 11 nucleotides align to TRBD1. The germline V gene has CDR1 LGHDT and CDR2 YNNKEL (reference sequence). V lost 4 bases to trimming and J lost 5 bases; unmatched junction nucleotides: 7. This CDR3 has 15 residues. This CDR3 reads CASSPQGQGGDEQYF. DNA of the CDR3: TGTGCCAGCAGCCCCCAGGGACAGGGGGGAGACGAGCAGTACTTC.

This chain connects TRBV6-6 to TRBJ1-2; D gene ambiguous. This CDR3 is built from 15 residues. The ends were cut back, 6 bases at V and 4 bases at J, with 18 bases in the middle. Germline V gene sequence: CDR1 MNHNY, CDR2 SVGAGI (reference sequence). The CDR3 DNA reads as TGTGCCAGCAGCCGAGGCGGGGAGAGAAGCTATGGCTACACCTTC. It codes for CASSRGGERSYGYTF.

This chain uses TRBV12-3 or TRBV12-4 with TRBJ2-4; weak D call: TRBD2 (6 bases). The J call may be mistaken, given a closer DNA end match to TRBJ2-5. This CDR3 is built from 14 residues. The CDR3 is CASSWRGVGETQYF. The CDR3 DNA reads TGTGCCAGCAGTTGGCGGGGCGTCGGGGAGACCCAGTACTTC.

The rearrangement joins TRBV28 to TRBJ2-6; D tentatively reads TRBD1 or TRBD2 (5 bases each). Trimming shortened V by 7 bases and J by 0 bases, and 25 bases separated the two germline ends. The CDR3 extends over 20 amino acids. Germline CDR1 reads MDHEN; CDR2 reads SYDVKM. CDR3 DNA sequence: TGTGCCAGCACCTCCTTAGGGGACCCCAACTATCCCTCTGGGGCCAACGTCCTGACTTTC. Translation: CASTSLGDPNYPSGANVLTF.